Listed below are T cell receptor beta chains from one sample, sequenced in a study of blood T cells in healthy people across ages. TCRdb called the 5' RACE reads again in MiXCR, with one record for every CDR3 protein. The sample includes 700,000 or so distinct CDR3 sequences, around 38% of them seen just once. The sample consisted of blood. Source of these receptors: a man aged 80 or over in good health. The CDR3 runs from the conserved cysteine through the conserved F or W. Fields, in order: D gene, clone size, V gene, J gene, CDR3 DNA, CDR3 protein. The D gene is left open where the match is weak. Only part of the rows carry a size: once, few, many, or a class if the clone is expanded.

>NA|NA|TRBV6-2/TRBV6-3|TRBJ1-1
TGTGCCAGCAGTTACGAGTTCACGGTTAGAATCGCTGAAGCTTTCTTT
CASSYEFTVRIAEAFF
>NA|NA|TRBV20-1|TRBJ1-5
TGCAGTGCTAGAGGTATCGGCAATCAGCCCCAGCATTTT
CSARGIGNQPQHF
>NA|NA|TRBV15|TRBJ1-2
TGTGCCACCAGCAGAGAGGGGTCAGGTGGCTACACCTTC
CATSREGSGGYTF
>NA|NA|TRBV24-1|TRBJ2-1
TGTGCCACCAGTGATTTGTGGCAGGGTGGTAAGCAGTTCTTC
CATSDLWQGGKQFF
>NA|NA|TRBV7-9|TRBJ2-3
TGTGCCAGCAGCTCCGAGCGGCGCACAGATACGCAGTATTTT
CASSSERRTDTQYF
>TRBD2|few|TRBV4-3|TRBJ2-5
TGCGCCAGCAGCCAATTTGATAGCGGGGGACAAGAGACCCAGTACTTC
CASSQFDSGGQETQYF
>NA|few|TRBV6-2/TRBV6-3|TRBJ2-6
TGTGCCAGCACCATACGCAGGGTGCCTGGGGCCAACGTCCTGACTTTC
CASTIRRVPGANVLTF
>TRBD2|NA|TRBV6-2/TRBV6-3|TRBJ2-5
TGTGCCAGCAGTTATCAAGGCGGGAGCATTTCTGAGCAGTACTTC
CASSYQGGSISEQYF
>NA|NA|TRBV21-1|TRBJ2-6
TGTGCCAGCAGCAAGGGACAGATTCGCTCTGGGGCCAACGTCCTGACTTTC
CASSKGQIRSGANVLTF
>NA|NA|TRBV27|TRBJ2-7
TGTGCCAGCAGTTCCCGGGCAGGGAAACCCTACGAGCAGTACTTC
CASSSRAGKPYEQYF
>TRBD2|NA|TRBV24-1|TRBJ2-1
TGTGCCACCCAGACTAGCGGACTATACAATGAGCAGTTCTTC
CATQTSGLYNEQFF
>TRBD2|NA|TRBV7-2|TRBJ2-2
TGTGCCAGCAGCTTAGCCCGGCGGAGCGGGAGAGACACCGGGGAGCTGTTTTTT
CASSLARRSGRDTGELFF
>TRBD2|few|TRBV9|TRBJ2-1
TGTGCCAGCAGCGTTAGAGCGGGAGGGGAAGAGCAGTTCTTC
CASSVRAGGEEQFF
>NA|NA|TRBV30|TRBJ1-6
TGTGCCTCGTCCGGGTCCAAGAGGGATTCACCCCTCCACTTT
CASSGSKRDSPLHF
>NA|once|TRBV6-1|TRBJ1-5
TGTGCCAGCAGAGTTACAGGTCAGCCCCAGCATTTT
CASRVTGQPQHF
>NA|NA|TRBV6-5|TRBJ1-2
TGTGCCAGCAGTTATTCCACAGGCGGGACGAGCGGCTACACCTTC
CASSYSTGGTSGYTF
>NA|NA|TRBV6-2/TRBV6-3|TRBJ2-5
TGTGCCAGCAGTTGGGGCCCCCGGGAGACCCAGTACTTC
CASSWGPRETQYF
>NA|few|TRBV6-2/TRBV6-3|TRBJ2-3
TGTGCCAGCAGTTACCTGTCTTTGGGTATAGACACAGATACGCAGTATTTT
CASSYLSLGIDTDTQYF
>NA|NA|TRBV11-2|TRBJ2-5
TGTGCCAGCAGCTTAGGCGTATCCAGGGGACGTCAAGAGACCCAGTACTTC
CASSLGVSRGRQETQYF
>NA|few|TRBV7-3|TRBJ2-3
TGTGCCAGCAGCCCCTCAGCCGAATACACAGATACGCAGTATTTT
CASSPSAEYTDTQYF
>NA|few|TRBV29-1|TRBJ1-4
TGCAGCGTTGCCGGGGGAGACAATGAAAAACTGTTTTTT
CSVAGGDNEKLFF
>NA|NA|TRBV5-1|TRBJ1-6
TGCGCCAGCAGCATGGACAGACCAAATAATTCACCCCTCCACTTT
CASSMDRPNNSPLHF
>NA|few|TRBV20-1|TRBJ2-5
TGCAGTGCTAGAACGGGAGTCCTGGGAGAGACCCAGTACTTC
CSARTGVLGETQYF
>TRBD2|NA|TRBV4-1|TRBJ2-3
TGCGCCAGCAGCCAAAGTGGACTAGCGGCTACGCAGTATTTT
CASSQSGLAATQYF
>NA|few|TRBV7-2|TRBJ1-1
TGTGCCAGCAGCTTAGCGCCCGCCGGTCGGAACACTGAAGCTTTCTTT
CASSLAPAGRNTEAFF
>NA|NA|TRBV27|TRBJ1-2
TGTGCCAGCAGTTTGACAGTCGGTCTAGACTATGGCTACACCTTC
CASSLTVGLDYGYTF
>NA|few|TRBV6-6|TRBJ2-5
TGTGCCAGCAGCCCCGTGGCGAAGGAGCAGTACTTC
CASSPVAKEQYF